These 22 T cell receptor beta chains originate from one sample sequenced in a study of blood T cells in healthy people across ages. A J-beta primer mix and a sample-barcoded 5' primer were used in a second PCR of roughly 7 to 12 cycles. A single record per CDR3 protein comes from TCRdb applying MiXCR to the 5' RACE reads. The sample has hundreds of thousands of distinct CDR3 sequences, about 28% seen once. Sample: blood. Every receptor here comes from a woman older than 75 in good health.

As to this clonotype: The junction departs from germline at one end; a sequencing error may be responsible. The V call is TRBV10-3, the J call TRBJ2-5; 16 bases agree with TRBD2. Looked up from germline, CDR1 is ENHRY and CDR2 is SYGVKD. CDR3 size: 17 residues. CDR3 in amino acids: CVISGGLAGGPVGLQYF. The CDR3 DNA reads TGTGTCATCAGTGGGGGACTAGCGGGGGGGCCGGTTGGATTACAGTACTTC.

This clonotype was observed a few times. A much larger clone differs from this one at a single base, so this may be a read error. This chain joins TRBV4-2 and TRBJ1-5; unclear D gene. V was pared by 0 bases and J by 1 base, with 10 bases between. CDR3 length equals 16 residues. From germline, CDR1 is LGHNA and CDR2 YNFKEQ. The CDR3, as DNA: TGTGCCAGCAGCCAAGAGCTTACAGCCAGCAATCAGCCCCAGCATTTT. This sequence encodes CASSQELTASNQPQHF.

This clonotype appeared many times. The CDR3 region is CASSLDPGRDEQYF. In nucleotides, the CDR3 is TGCGCCAGCAGCTTGGACCCGGGTAGGGACGAGCAGTACTTC. The rearrangement links TRBV5-1 to TRBJ2-7; D ambiguous. Trimming removed 0 bases at V and 5 bases at J, with 12 bases between. This CDR3 comprises 14 residues. Germline V gene data show CDR1 as SGHRS and CDR2 as YFSETQ.

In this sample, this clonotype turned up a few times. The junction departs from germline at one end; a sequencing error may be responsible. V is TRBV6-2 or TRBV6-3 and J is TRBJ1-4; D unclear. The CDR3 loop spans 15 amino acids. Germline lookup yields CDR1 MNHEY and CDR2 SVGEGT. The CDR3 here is CASSYSEGPNEKRFF. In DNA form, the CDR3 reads TGTGCCAGCAGTTACTCGGAGGGTCCTAATGAAAAACGGTTTTTT.

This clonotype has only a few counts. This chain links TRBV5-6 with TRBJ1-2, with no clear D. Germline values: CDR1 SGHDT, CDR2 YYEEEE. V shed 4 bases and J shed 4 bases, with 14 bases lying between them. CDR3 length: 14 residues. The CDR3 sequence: CASSPDSQSYGYTF. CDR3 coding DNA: TGTGCCAGCAGCCCGGACTCCCAGAGCTATGGCTACACCTTC.

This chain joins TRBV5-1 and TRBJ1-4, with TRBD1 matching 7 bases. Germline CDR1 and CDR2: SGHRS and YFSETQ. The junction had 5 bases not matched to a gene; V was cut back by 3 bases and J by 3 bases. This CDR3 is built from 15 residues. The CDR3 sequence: CASSSHRGPNEKLFF. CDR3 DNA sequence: TGCGCCAGCAGCTCCCACAGGGGCCCTAATGAAAAACTGTTTTTT.

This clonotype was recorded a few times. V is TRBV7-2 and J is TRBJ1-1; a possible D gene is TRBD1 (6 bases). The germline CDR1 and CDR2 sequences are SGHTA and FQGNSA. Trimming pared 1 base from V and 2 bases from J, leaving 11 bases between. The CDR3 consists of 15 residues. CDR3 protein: CASSLVARGNTEAFF. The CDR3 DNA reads TGTGCCAGCAGCTTAGTCGCCAGGGGAAACACTGAAGCTTTCTTT.

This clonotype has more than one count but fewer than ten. In DNA form, the CDR3 reads TGTGCCAGCAGCTTAGAAGGGACAATCTCTGGGGCCAACGTCCTGACTTTC. Translation gives CASSLEGTISGANVLTF. The J gene is TRBJ2-6, the V gene TRBV11-2, with D possibly TRBD1 on 6 matching bases. Germline V gene sequence: CDR1 SGHAT, CDR2 FQNNGV. This CDR3 has 17 amino acids. The V end lost 0 bases, the J end lost 0 bases, and 9 bases lay between the germline ends.

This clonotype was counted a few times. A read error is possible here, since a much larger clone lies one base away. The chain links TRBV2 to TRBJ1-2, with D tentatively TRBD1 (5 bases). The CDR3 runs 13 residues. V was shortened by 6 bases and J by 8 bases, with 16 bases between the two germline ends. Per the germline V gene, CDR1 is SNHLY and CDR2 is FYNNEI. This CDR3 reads CASRRARDGGYTF. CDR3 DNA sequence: TGTGCCAGCAGGAGGGCCAGGGACGGCGGCTACACCTTC.

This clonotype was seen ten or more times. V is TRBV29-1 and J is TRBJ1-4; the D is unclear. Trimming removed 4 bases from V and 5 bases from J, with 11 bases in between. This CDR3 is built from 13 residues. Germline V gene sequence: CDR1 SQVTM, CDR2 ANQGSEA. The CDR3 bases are TGCAGCGTTGGTATGGCAGTGAATGAAAAACTGTTTTTT. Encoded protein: CSVGMAVNEKLFF.

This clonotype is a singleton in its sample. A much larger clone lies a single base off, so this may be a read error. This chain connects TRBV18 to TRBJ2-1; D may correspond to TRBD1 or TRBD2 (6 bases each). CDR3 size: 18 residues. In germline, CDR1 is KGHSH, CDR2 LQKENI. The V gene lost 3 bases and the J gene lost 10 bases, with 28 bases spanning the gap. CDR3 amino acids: CASSPFSGGTTSSYEQFF. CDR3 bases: TGTGCCAGCTCACCCTTTTCAGGCGGGACAACAAGCTCCTACGAGCAGTTCTTC.

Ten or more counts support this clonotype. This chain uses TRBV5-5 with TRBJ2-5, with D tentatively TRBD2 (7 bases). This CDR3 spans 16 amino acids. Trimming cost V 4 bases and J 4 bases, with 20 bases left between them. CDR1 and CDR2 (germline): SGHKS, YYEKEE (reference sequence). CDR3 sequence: CASSLLGGAVRETQYF. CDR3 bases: TGTGCCAGCAGCCTCCTGGGGGGGGCGGTAAGAGAGACCCAGTACTTC.

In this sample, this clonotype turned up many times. CDR3 in DNA: TGTGCCAGCAGCTTAAAAATGCTTGGGGGGGGGGCGGATGAGCAGTTCTTC. Translated, it gives CASSLKMLGGGADEQFF. The chain has TRBV7-3 and TRBJ2-1, with a weak D call TRBD2 (7 bases). The V and J ends lost 1 base and 8 bases respectively, with 21 bases between them. The CDR3 totals 17 residues. The germline V gene encodes CDR1 SGHTA and CDR2 FQGTGA.

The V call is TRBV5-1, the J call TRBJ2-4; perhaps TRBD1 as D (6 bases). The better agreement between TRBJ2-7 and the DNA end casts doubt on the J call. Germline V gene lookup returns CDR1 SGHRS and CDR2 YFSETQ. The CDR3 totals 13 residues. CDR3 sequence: CASSLWKGDEQYF. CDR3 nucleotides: TGCGCCAGCAGCTTATGGAAGGGGGACGAGCAGTACTTC.

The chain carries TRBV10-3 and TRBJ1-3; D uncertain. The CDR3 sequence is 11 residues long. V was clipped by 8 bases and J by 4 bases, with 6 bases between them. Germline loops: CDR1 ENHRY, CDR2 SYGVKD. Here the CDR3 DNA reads TGTGCCATCCCAGAAGGAAACACCATATATTTT. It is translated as CAIPEGNTIYF.

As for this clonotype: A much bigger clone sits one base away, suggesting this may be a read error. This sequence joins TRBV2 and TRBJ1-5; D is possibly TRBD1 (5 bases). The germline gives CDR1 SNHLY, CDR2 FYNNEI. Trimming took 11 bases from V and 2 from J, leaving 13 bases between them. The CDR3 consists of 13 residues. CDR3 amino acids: CAGMGEGNQPQHF. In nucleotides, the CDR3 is TGTGCCGGCATGGGGGAGGGCAATCAGCCCCAGCATTTT.

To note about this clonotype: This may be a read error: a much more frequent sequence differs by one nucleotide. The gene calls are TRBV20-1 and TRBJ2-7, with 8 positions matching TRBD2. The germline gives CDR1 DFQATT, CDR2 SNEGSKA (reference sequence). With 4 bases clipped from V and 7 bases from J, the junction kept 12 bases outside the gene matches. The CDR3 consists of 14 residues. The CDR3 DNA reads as TGCAGTGCTACCCCGGGGGGGTCTGGGGATGAGCAGTACTTC. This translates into CSATPGGSGDEQYF.

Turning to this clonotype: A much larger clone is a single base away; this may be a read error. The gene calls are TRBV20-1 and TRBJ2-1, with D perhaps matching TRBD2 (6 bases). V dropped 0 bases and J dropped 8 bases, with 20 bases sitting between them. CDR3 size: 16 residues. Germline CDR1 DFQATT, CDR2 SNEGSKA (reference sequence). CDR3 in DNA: TGCAGTGCTAGAGAGATAGGAGCGGTGGGGGACTATGAGCAGTTCTTC. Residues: CSAREIGAVGDYEQFF.

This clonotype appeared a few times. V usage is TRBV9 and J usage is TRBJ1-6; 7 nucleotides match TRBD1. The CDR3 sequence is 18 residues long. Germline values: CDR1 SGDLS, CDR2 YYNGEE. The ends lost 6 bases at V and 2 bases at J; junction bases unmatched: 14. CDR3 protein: CASNRGGEAGPYNSPLHF. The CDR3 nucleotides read TGTGCCAGCAACAGGGGAGGGGAGGCGGGACCCTATAATTCACCCCTCCACTTT.

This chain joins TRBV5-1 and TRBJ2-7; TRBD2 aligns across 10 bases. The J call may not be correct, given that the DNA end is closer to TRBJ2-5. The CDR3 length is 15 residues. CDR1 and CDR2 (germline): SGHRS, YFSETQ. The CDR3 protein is CASSLKRGGRETQYF. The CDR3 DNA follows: TGCGCCAGCAGCTTGAAGCGGGGGGGCCGGGAGACCCAGTACTTC.

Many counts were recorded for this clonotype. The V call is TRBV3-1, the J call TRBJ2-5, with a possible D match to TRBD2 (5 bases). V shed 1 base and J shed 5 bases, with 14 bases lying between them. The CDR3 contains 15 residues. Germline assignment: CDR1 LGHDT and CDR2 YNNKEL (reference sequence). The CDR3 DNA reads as TGTGCCAGCAGCCAAGTAGAAGGGAGTAGGGAGACCCAGTACTTC. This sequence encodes CASSQVEGSRETQYF.

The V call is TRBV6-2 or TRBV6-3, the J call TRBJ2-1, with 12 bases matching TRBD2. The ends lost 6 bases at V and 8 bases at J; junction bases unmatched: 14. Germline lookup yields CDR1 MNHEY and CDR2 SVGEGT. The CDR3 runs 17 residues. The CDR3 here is CASRLLPLAGGPDEQFF. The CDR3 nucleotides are TGTGCCAGCAGACTCCTCCCGCTAGCGGGGGGGCCCGATGAGCAGTTCTTC.